The following is a TCR beta chain sequence with its context. These data are taken from a study of blood T cell repertoires in COVID-19. Looking at the study overall: Specimens from acute and convalescent COVID-19 originated in the United States, Italy and Spain.

As processed by the authors: It was from reference gene primer amplification that nucleated cell counts were estimated. TCRdb's table, derived via immunoSEQ multiplex PCR, lists solely in-frame clones and lacks some. Clonal size and the V and J genes are those of that table, whereas D and trimming came from the DNA. The data hold about 55,000 clones, with around four fifths observed a single time. This CDR3 region has 15 residues. CDR1 and CDR2 from the germline V gene are MDHEN and SYDVKM. J was trimmed by 7 bases and V by 2 bases; bases with no gene match: 6. Sequenced input: peripheral blood. This clonotype was sampled from a woman aged 55-69 years with acute or convalescent COVID-19. The chain carries TRBV28 and TRBJ1-5, with 9 bases that match TRBD1. As DNA, the CDR3 is TGTGCCAGCAGTTTACTGGGACAGGGTGGACAGCCCCAGCATTTT. This codes for CASSLLGQGGQPQHF.